Shown below are 21 T cell receptor beta chains from a single sample sequenced in a study of beta chain features in type 1 diabetes. These TCRs are of unknown antigen specificity. The study reverse transcribed the entire isolated RNA, so it sequenced expressed TCRB transcripts. Assay used: immunoSEQ multiplex PCR; TCRdb lists only in-frame clones, some missing. The sample includes under 300,000 clones, around 16% of them seen just once. Study outcomes and limitations: The study found moderately but significantly shorter TCRB CDR3s in all four CD4+ subsets of Type 1 diabetes patients.

Sequences were obtained from naive CD4+ T cells from blood. Receptors originate from a man aged 30 to 45 with type 1 diabetes.

This chain connects TRBV28 to TRBJ2-7; D may be TRBD1 (5 bases). With 5 bases removed from V and 9 bases from J, the gap between germline ends came to 14 bases. CDR1 is MDHEN and CDR2 is SYDVKM in the germline V gene. CDR3 length equals 12 residues. The DNA for the CDR3 is TGTGCCAGCAGTCTACAGACAGTTTGGCAGTACTTC. Amino acid sequence: CASSLQTVWQYF.

This clone has more than one count but fewer than ten. The chain links TRBV28 to TRBJ2-7; TRBD1 agrees at 7 bases. V shed 7 bases, J shed 1 base, and the junction held 4 bases outside the gene matches. The length of the CDR3 is 13 residues. Germline CDR1 is MDHEN and CDR2 is SYDVKM. This CDR3 is CASKRTGSYEQYF. CDR3 DNA: TGTGCCAGCAAGAGGACAGGTTCCTACGAGCAGTACTTC.

V usage is TRBV30 and J usage is TRBJ2-1; 11 bases align to TRBD2. The germline gives CDR1 GTSNPN, CDR2 SVGIG (reference sequence). V was pared by 2 bases and J by 13 bases, with 13 bases of the junction left unmatched. The CDR3 spans 15 residues. This chain's CDR3 is CAWSPLAGELSIQFF. CDR3 nucleotide sequence: TGTGCCTGGAGTCCACTAGCGGGAGAACTGAGCATACAGTTCTTC. Together with reference TRBV30 and TRBJ2-1, the CDR3 gives the full variable domain: SQTIHQWPATLVQPVGSPLSLECTVEGTSNPNLYWYRQAAGRGLQLLFYSVGIGQISSEVPQNLSASRPQDRQFILSSKKLLLSDSGFYLCAWSPLAGELSIQFFGPGTRLTVL.

This clone was recorded a few times. The chain carries TRBV13 and TRBJ1-5, with D perhaps TRBD1 (5 bases). CDR3 size: 14 residues. V lost 0 bases and J 9 bases, leaving 12 bases between the germline ends. Per the germline V gene, CDR1 is PRHDT and CDR2 is FYEKMQ (reference sequence). CDR3 protein: CASSLGVQGTPQHF. CDR3 coding DNA: TGTGCCAGCAGCTTAGGCGTTCAGGGCACGCCCCAGCATTTT.

The chain combines TRBV9 with TRBJ2-3; D remains ambiguous. Germline CDR1 is SGDLS and CDR2 is YYNGEE. V was trimmed by 0 bases and J by 2 bases, leaving 7 bases between them. The CDR3 runs 14 residues. The CDR3 region is CASSVGHDTDTQYF. The CDR3 DNA sequence: TGTGCCAGCAGCGTAGGACATGACACAGATACGCAGTATTTT.

This clone was picked up a small number of times. The chain links TRBV29-1 to TRBJ2-2; TRBD2 agrees at 9 bases. V was pared by 4 bases and J by 4 bases, with 4 bases of the junction left unmatched. Germline V gives CDR1 SQVTM, CDR2 ANQGSEA. The CDR3 length is 14 residues. DNA for the CDR3: TGCAGCGTTGTAACTAGCGGGCTCACCGGGGAGCTGTTTTTT. Translating it yields CSVVTSGLTGELFF.

This chain connects TRBV30 to TRBJ1-2; D is unresolved. V lost 0 bases and J lost 10, with 12 bases in between. The germline CDR1 and CDR2 sequences are GTSNPN and SVGIG (reference sequence). This CDR3 contains 12 residues. DNA of the CDR3: TGTGCCTGGAGTGTACGGACGGAGTACTACACCTTC. This encodes CAWSVRTEYYTF.

A few counts support this clone. V gene TRBV28 combines with J gene TRBJ2-1; weak D call: TRBD1 (5 bases). The CDR3 has 13 amino acids. The ends were cut back, 9 bases at V and 3 bases at J, with 12 bases in the middle. Germline-derived CDR1 and CDR2 are MDHEN and SYDVKM. CDR3 bases: TGTGCCAGTTCCCGGACACGCTACAATGAGCAGTTCTTC. It translates to CASSRTRYNEQFF.

This clone was detected only a few times. CDR3 sequence reads: CAISDRGNTEAFF. CDR3 DNA: TGTGCCATCAGTGACAGGGGGAACACTGAAGCTTTCTTT. The genes are TRBV10-3 and TRBJ1-1; weak D call: TRBD1 (6 bases). Germline CDR1 is ENHRY and CDR2 is SYGVKD. There are 13 residues in the CDR3. V lost 3 bases to trimming and J lost 1 base, with 6 bases between them.

This clone was counted between two and nine times. The chain recombines TRBV13 with TRBJ2-7; 11 nucleotides agree with TRBD2. With V trimmed by 0 bases and J by 6 bases, 7 bases remained unmatched. Germline V gene lookup returns CDR1 PRHDT and CDR2 FYEKMQ (reference sequence). This CDR3 comprises 16 residues. This CDR3 is CASSLGISGRAVEQYF. CDR3 DNA: TGTGCCAGCAGCTTAGGTATTAGCGGGAGGGCCGTCGAGCAGTACTTC.

The CDR3 sequence is CASSPAAAGQSYEQYF. The CDR3 bases are TGTGCCAGCAGTCCCGCCGCAGCGGGACAATCCTACGAGCAGTACTTC. The chain employs TRBV28 and TRBJ2-7; a weak D match, TRBD2 (7 bases). Germline V CDR1 and CDR2: MDHEN, SYDVKM. The CDR3 loop spans 16 amino acids. Deletions cut 5 bases from V and 1 base from J, with 18 bases between.

The chain has TRBV7-2 and TRBJ2-7; the D is unclear. This CDR3 has 14 amino acids. Germline V gives CDR1 SGHTA, CDR2 FQGNSA. V dropped 6 bases and J dropped 0 bases, with 12 bases sitting between them. CDR3: CASRPGDSSYEQYF. CDR3 sequence (DNA): TGTGCCAGCAGGCCGGGTGATAGCTCCTACGAGCAGTACTTC.

A few counts support this clone. This sequence joins TRBV4-3 and TRBJ2-3; D remains ambiguous. V lost 0 bases and J lost 5, with 15 bases in between. The CDR3 totals 16 residues. Germline V gene lookup returns CDR1 LGHNA and CDR2 YSLEER. The CDR3 region has the DNA TGCGCCAGCAGCCAAGATCAATCCCTCGGCCGAGATACGCAGTATTTT. Amino acid sequence: CASSQDQSLGRDTQYF.

The chain joins TRBV9 to TRBJ2-1, with D possibly being TRBD2 (5 bases). Per germline, CDR1 SGDLS and CDR2 YYNGEE. The CDR3 runs to 12 residues. V lost 2 bases and J lost 10, with 10 bases in between. CDR3 sequence (DNA): TGTGCCAGCAGCGTGCACGGCGGGGAGCAGTTCTTC. Translating gives CASSVHGGEQFF.

This clone was observed a handful of times. The J gene is TRBJ2-1, the V gene TRBV28, with TRBD2 identical over 7 bases. V lost 3 bases to trimming and J lost 8 bases; unmatched junction nucleotides: 10. Germline CDR1 and CDR2: MDHEN and SYDVKM. This CDR3 contains 15 residues. CDR3 coding DNA: TGTGCCAGCAGTTTCGCGGCTAGCGGTCTCTATGAGCAGTTCTTC. This sequence encodes CASSFAASGLYEQFF.

The table lists this clone with a few counts. This sequence joins TRBV7-9 and TRBJ1-1; 7 positions match TRBD1. Germline assignment: CDR1 SEHNR and CDR2 FQNEAQ (reference sequence). Trimming at V came to 1 base and at J to 6 bases, leaving 11 bases not matched to a gene. This CDR3 is 16 amino acids long. The CDR3 DNA sequence: TGTGCCAGCAGCTTAGGGATGGACAGGATTGGCGCTGAAGCTTTCTTT. Translating it yields CASSLGMDRIGAEAFF.

This clone showed up just a few times. The V gene is TRBV7-3, the J gene TRBJ2-1; 10 bases align to TRBD1. CDR3 length: 13 amino acids. Germline CDR1 and CDR2: SGHTA and FQGTGA. Trimming removed 5 bases from V and 9 bases from J; junction bases left unmatched: 4. This chain's CDR3 is CASSPGTGVEQFF. The CDR3, as DNA: TGTGCCAGCAGCCCAGGGACAGGGGTTGAGCAGTTCTTC.

This clone was counted a few times. The chain has TRBV5-1 and TRBJ2-1, with D uncertain. CDR1 is SGHRS, CDR2 YFSETQ, per germline. This CDR3 is built from 14 residues. Trimming removed 4 bases at V and 8 bases at J, with 16 bases between. The CDR3 DNA sequence: TGCGCCAGCAGCCTCAACACTGGGGTCGATGAGCAGTTCTTC. Protein: CASSLNTGVDEQFF.

This clone was seen a few times. The CDR3 DNA sequence: TGTGCCAGCAGTTCTCACGACCGCAGGGCCTACGAGCAGTACTTC. Translation gives CASSSHDRRAYEQYF. J is TRBJ2-7 and V is TRBV27; the D gene is possibly TRBD1 (5 bases). Looked up from germline, CDR1 is MNHEY and CDR2 is SMNVEV (reference sequence). The CDR3 has 15 residues. The V gene lost 4 bases and the J gene lost 2 bases, with 15 bases spanning the gap.

There are a few counts of this clone. This chain connects TRBV7-9 to TRBJ2-2; D is uncertain. CDR3 size: 14 residues. With 4 bases removed from V and 6 bases from J, the gap between germline ends came to 12 bases. Germline V gene data show CDR1 as SEHNR and CDR2 as FQNEAQ (reference sequence). In nucleotides, the CDR3 is TGTGCCAGCAGCTCGGTCCCACCTGCCGGGGAGCTGTTTTTT. Translation gives CASSSVPPAGELFF. The entire variable domain, with the rest obtained from reference TRBV7-9 and TRBJ2-2, is as follows: DTGVSQNPRHKITKRGQNVTFRCDPISEHNRLYWYRQTLGQGPEFLTYFQNEAQLEKSRLLSDRFSAERPKGSFSTLEIQRTEQGDSAMYLCASSSVPPAGELFFGEGSRLTVL.

The rearrangement joins TRBV4-2 to TRBJ2-3; no clear D. The germline gives CDR1 LGHNA, CDR2 YNFKEQ. Trimming stripped 3 bases from V and 2 bases from J, with 3 bases between. This CDR3 has 12 amino acids. Written as DNA, the CDR3 is TGTGCCAGCAGCCAGTACACAGATACGCAGTATTTT. This sequence encodes CASSQYTDTQYF.